This T cell receptor beta chain was profiled in a study of CXCR3-negative and CXCR3-positive naive CD8 T cells. In the case of this clonotype: The target antigen is unknown.

The study's findings and limits: For memory CD8+ cells diversity was much lower, but both naive subsets had comparably high diversity.

The CDR3 has 11 residues. Germline lookup yields CDR1 SGHTA and CDR2 FQGNSA. UMI-labeled 5' RACE TRB cDNA libraries were prepared from the cells. TCRdb re-called the 5' RACE reads and catalogs CDR3 proteins one per entry, DNA excluded. The sample has over 35,000 distinct CDR3 sequences. The sequence was obtained from a human donor in good health. Some clones in this sample may be carry-over from other donors' samples. The chain employs TRBV7-2 and TRBJ2-5; TCRdb gives TRBD1 as the D gene, but with no DNA this cannot be confirmed. Sequencing was performed on naive CXCR3- CD8+ T cells from blood. The subset denotes: CD45RO-CCR7+CD27+CD95- naive CD8+ T cells lacking CXCR3 (TNR3-). This chain's CDR3 is CATQTGGTQYF. The variable domain in full, with the rest retrieved from reference TRBV7-2 and TRBJ2-5, is GAGVSQSPSNKVTEKGKDVELRCDPISGHTALYWYRQSLGQGLEFLIYFQGNSAPDKSGLPSDRFSAERTGGSVSTLTIQRTQQEDSAVYLCATQTGGTQYFGPGTRLLVL.